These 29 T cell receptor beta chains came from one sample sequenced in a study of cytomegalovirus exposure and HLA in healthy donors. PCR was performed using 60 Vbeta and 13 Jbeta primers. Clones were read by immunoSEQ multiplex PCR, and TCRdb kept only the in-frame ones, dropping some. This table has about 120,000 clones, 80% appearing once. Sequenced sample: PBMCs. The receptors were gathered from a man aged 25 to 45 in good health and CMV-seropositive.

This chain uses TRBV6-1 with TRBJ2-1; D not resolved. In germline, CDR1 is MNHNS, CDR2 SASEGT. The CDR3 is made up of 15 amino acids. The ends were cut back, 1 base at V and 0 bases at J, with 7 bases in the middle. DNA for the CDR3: TGTGCCAGCAGTGAAGAGAATAGCTCCTACAATGAGCAGTTCTTC. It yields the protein CASSEENSSYNEQFF.

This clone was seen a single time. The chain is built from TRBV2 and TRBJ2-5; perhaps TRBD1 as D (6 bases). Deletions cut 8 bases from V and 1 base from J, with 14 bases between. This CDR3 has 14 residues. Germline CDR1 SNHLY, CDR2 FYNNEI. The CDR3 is CASLGQSSQETQYF. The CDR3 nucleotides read TGTGCCAGCCTTGGACAGTCAAGCCAAGAGACCCAGTACTTC.

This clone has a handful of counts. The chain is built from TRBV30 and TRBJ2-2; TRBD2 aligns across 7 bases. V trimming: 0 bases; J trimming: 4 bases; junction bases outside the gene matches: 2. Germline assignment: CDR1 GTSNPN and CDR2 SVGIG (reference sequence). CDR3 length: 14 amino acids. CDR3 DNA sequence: TGTGCCTGGAGTGTATCGGGGGGCACCGGGGAGCTGTTTTTT. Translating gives CAWSVSGGTGELFF.

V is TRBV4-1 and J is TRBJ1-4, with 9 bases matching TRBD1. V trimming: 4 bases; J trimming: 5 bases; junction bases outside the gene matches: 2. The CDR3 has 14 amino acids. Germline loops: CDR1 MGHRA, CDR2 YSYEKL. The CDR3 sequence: CASSLGQGNEKLFF. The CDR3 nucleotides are TGCGCCAGCAGCCTCGGACAGGGGAATGAAAAACTGTTTTTT.

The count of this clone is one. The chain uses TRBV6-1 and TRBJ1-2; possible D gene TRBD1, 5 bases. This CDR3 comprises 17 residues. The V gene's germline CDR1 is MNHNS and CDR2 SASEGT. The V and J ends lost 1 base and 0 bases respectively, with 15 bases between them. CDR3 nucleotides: TGTGCCAGCAGTGAAGGGTACTTACAGGTAGCTAACTATGGCTACACCTTC. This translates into CASSEGYLQVANYGYTF.

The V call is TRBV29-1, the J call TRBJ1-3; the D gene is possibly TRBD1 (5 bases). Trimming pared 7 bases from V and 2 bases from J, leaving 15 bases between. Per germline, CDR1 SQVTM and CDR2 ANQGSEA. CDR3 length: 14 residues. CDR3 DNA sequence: TGCAGCGGTCAGGTGCGGGGGGCTGGAAACACCATATATTTT. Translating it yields CSGQVRGAGNTIYF.

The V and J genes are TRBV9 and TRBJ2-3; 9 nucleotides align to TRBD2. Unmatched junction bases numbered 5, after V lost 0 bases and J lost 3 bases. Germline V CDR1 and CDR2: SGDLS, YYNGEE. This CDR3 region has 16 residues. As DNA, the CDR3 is TGTGCCAGCAGCGTAGCACCGGGACTAGCAACAGATACGCAGTATTTT. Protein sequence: CASSVAPGLATDTQYF. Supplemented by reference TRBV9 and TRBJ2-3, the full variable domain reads DSGVTQTPKHLITATGQRVTLRCSPRSGDLSVYWYQQSLDQGLQFLIQYYNGEERAKGNILERFSAQQFPDLHSELNLSSLELGDSALYFCASSVAPGLATDTQYFGPGTRLTVL.

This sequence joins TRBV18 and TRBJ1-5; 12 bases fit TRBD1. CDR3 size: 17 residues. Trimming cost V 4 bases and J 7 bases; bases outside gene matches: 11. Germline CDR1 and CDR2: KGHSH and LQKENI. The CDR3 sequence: CASSLNKPGQGAQPQHF. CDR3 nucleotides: TGTGCCAGCTCACTTAATAAACCGGGACAGGGGGCGCAGCCCCAGCATTTT.

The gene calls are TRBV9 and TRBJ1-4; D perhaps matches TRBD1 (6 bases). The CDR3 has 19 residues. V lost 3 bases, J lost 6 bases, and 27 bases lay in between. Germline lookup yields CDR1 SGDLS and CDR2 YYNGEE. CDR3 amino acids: CASSDSSTQGGISDEKLFF. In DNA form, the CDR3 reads TGTGCCAGCAGCGATAGCTCGACACAGGGAGGGATCTCTGATGAAAAACTGTTTTTT.

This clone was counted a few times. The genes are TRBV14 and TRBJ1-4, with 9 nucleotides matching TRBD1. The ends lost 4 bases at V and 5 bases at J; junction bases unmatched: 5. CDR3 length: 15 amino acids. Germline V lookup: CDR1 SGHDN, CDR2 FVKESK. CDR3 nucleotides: TGTGCCAGCAGCCTGCTCGGGACAGGGAATGAAAAACTGTTTTTT. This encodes CASSLLGTGNEKLFF.

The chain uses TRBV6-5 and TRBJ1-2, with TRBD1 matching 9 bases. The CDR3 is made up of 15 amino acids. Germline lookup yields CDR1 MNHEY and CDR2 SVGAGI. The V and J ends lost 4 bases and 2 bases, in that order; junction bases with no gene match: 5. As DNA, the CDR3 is TGTGCCAGCAGTTCGGGACAGGGTTTAAACTATGGCTACACCTTC. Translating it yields CASSSGQGLNYGYTF.

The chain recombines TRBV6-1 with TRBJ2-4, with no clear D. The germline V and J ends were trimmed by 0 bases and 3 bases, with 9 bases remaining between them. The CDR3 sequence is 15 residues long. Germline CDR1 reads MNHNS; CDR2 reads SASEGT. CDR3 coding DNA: TGTGCCAGCAGTGAAGCGTATGGCCTCAAAAACATTCAGTACTTC. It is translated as CASSEAYGLKNIQYF.

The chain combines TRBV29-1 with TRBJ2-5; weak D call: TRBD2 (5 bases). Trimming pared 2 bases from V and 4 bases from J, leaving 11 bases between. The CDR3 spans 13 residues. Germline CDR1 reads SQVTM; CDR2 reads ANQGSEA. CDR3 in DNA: TGCAGCGTTGAATGGCGTCGGGGAGAGACCCAGTACTTC. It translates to CSVEWRRGETQYF.

The CDR3 bases are TGTGCCAGCAGCTCCTCAGGACAGGGGAACACTGAAGCTTTCTTT. Its protein product is CASSSSGQGNTEAFF. This sequence joins TRBV6-6 and TRBJ1-1; 8 nucleotides agree with TRBD1. The trim removed 6 bases at V and 1 base at J, leaving 7 bases unmatched. CDR3 length: 15 residues. Germline V gene lookup returns CDR1 MNHNY and CDR2 SVGAGI (reference sequence).

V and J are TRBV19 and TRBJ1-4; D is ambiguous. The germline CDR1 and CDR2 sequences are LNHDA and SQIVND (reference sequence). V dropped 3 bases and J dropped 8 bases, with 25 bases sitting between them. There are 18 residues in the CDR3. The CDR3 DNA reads TGTGCCAGTAGTATGGTGGGATCCAGTCGGGGATCCTACGAAAAACTGTTTTTT. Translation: CASSMVGSSRGSYEKLFF.

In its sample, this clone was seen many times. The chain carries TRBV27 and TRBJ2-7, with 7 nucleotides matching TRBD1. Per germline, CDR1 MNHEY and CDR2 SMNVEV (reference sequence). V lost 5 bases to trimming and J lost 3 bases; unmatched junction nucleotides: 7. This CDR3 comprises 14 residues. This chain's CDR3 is CASSPPGQSYEQYF. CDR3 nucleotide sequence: TGTGCCAGCAGTCCGCCGGGACAGAGCTACGAGCAGTACTTC.

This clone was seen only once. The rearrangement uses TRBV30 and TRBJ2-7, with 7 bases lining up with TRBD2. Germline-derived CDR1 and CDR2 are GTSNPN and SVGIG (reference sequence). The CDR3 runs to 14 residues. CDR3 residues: CAAAHGGYSYEQYF. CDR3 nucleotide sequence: TGTGCTGCCGCGCACGGGGGGTACTCCTACGAGCAGTACTTC.

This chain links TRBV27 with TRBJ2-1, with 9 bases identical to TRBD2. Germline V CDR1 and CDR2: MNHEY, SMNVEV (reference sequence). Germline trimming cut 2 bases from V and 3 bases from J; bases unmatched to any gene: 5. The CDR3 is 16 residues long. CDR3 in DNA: TGTGCCAGCAGTTTAAGCCTAGCGGGGTACTACAATGAGCAGTTCTTC. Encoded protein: CASSLSLAGYYNEQFF.

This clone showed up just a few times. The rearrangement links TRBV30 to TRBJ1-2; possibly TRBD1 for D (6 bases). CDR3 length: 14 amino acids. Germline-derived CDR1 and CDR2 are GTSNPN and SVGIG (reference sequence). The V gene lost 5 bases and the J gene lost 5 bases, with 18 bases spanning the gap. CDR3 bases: TGTGCCTGGGAGTCACAGGGAGCGAGATATGGCTACACCTTC. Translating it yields CAWESQGARYGYTF.

The CDR3 sequence: CASSITEGRSRQVNEQFF. In DNA form, the CDR3 reads TGTGCCAGTAGTATTACGGAGGGGCGCAGTCGGCAGGTAAATGAGCAGTTCTTC. The chain uses TRBV19 and TRBJ2-1; possibly TRBD2 for D (6 bases). CDR1 LNHDA and CDR2 SQIVND come from the germline V gene (reference sequence). The CDR3 has 18 residues. V was clipped by 3 bases and J by 7 bases, with 25 bases between them. Full variable domain (remainder filled in from reference TRBV19 and TRBJ2-1): DGGITQSPKYLFRKEGQNVTLSCEQNLNHDAMYWYRQDPGQGLRLIYYSQIVNDFQKGDIAEGYSVSREKKESFPLTVTSAQKNPTAFYLCASSITEGRSRQVNEQFFGPGTRLTVL.

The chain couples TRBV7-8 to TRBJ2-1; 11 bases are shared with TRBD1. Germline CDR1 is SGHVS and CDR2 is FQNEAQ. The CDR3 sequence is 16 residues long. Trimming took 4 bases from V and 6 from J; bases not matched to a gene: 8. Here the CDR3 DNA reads TGTGCCAGCAGCTCTTTGGACAGGGGGCTAGGCAATGAGCAGTTCTTC. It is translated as CASSSLDRGLGNEQFF.

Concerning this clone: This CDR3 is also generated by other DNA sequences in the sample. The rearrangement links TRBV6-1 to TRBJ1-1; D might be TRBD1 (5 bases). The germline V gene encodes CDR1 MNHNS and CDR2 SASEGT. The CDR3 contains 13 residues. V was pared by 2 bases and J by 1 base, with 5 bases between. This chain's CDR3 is CASSETGNTEAFF. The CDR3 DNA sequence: TGTGCCAGCAGTGAAACAGGGAACACTGAAGCTTTCTTT.

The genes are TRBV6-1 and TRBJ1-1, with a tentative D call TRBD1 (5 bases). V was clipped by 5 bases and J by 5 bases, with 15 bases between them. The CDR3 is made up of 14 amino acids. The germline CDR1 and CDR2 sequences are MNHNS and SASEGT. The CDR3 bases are TGTGCCAGCAGTCTGCAGGACATCGGGACTGAAGCTTTCTTT. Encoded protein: CASSLQDIGTEAFF.

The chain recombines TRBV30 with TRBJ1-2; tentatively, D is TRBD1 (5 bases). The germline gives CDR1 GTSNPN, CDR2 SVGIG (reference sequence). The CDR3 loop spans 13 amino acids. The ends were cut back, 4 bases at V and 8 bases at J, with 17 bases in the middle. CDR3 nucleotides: TGTGCCTGGAACGGGCGGGGGGGGGACGGCTACACCTTC. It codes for CAWNGRGGDGYTF.

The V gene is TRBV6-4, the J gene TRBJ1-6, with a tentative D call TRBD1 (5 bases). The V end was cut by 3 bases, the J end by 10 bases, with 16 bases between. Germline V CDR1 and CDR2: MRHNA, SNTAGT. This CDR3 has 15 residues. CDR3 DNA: TGTGCCAGCAGTGATACCAGACAGACTTCATCACCCCTCCACTTT. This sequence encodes CASSDTRQTSSPLHF.

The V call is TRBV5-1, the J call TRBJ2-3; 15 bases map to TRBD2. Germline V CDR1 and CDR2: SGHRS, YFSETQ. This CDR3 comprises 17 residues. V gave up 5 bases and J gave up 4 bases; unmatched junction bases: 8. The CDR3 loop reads CASSRTSGGAGSDTQYF. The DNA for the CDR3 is TGCGCCAGCAGTAGGACTAGCGGGGGGGCTGGCTCAGATACGCAGTATTTT.

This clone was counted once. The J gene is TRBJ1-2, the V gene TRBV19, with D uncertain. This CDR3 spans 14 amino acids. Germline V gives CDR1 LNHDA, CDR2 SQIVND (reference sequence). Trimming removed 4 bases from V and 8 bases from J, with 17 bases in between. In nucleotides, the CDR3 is TGTGCCAGTAGTAATCCGGGAAGCACATGGGGCTACACCTTC. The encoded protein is CASSNPGSTWGYTF.

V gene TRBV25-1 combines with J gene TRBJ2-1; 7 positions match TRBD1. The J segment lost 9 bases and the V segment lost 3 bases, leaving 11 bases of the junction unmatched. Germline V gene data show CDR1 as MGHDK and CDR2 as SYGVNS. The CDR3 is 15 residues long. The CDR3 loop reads CASSEKRRGQVEQFF. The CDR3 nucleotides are TGTGCCAGCAGTGAGAAAAGAAGGGGGCAGGTTGAGCAGTTCTTC. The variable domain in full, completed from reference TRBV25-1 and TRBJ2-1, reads EADIYQTPRYLVIGTGKKITLECSQTMGHDKMYWYQQDPGMELHLIHYSYGVNSTEKGDLSSESTVSRIRTEHFPLTLESARPSHTSQYLCASSEKRRGQVEQFFGPGTRLTVL.

The CDR3 DNA reads as TGTGCCAGCAGCGTAGATTTGCGGAGGGACTATGGCTACACCTTC. Translated, it gives CASSVDLRRDYGYTF. The chain is built from TRBV9 and TRBJ1-2; D remains ambiguous. V lost 0 bases and J 3 bases, leaving 12 bases between the germline ends. The CDR3 length is 15 residues. The germline gives CDR1 SGDLS, CDR2 YYNGEE.